This T cell receptor (beta chain) was retrieved from a study of T cells in Graves' hyperthyroidism and ophthalmopathy. The study, taken as a whole, reports: Ophthalmopathy and stable hyperthyroidism were told apart by a 13 V-J model.

The source material, RNA transcripts, was used to amplify TCR beta CDR3 regions. RT-PCR in the first round (using the HTBI primer set) targeted the TCR CDR3. TCRdb itself ran the multiplex PCR reads through MiXCR, one entry per CDR3 protein. The profile shows 300,000 to 350,000 distinct CDR3 sequences, roughly 14% of them singletons. The CDR3 has 11 residues. V lost 2 bases, J lost 6 bases, and 4 bases lay in between. CDR1 KGHSH and CDR2 LQKENI come from the germline V gene. This clonotype was recorded many times. Its cognate antigen is unknown. The clonotype comes from a woman in her twenties or thirties with Graves' hyperthyroidism. The chain is built from TRBV18 and TRBJ1-2; D not certain. Sequenced input: blood. CDR3 sequence: CASSPGDGYTF. CDR3 bases: TGTGCCAGCTCACCAGGGGATGGCTACACCTTC.